This paragraph reports one TCR beta chain. Its antigen is unknown. This sample was included in a study of shared clonotypes between healthy human individuals. Study information: CD4 naive and memory got three plates each, CD8 naive two, CD8 memory one.

Trimming removed 3 bases at V and 0 bases at J, with 11 bases between. Germline V lookup: CDR1 LNHNV, CDR2 YYDKDF (reference sequence). CDR3 length: 16 residues. As defined, naive CD8 cells were CD45RO-negative and positively selected for CCR7, with terminally differentiated effector memory CD45RA+ cells excluded. General study findings and limits: When compared with the clonotypes that were shared by all four sorted-subset donors, the non-shared clonotypes turned out to have lower generation probabilities. The study drew on few donors, limiting represented genetic and exposure-history diversity. Rarefaction exposed incomplete sorted-subset sequencing despite large depth.

Using immunoSEQ multiplex PCR, the repertoire was profiled, and TCRdb retains in-frame clones only, with some absent. The table shows about 2.1 million clones, with approximately 94% occurring only once. Sequenced sample: naive CD8+ T cells from PBMCs. The chain links TRBV15 to TRBJ1-4; perhaps TRBD1 as D (5 bases). The source is a young man in good health. Some clones in this sample may be carry-over from other donors' samples. DNA of the CDR3: TGTGCCACCAGCAGTGGATCAGGGACAACTAATGAAAAACTGTTTTTT. This gives the protein CATSSGSGTTNEKLFF.